This T cell receptor beta chain is drawn from a study of blood T cell repertoires in COVID-19. J gave up 4 bases and V 2 bases, and 7 bases lay outside the gene matches. Germline V gene lookup returns CDR1 SGHRS and CDR2 YFSETQ. The CDR3 contains 17 residues. Profiling relied on immunoSEQ multiplex PCR, and the TCRdb table lists in-frame clones only, not all of them. The table has 200,000 to 250,000 clones, 82% seen once. Everyone who took part was roughly 18 to 95 years old, and they came from about two dozen US areas. Clinical history as reported by participants underpinned cohort assignment. The recovered donors of Cohort 3 showed two negative PCRs, clearance, or symptom resolution.

The sample comprised PBMCs or T cells enriched from blood (not recorded which). The origin of this receptor is an older woman who had recovered from COVID-19. This rearrangement joins TRBV5-1 to TRBJ2-3; 13 nucleotides line up with TRBD2. CDR3 amino acids: CASSLVGTSGIADTQYF. The CDR3 nucleotides are TGCGCCAGCAGCTTAGTGGGGACTAGCGGGATAGCAGATACGCAGTATTTT.